The present T cell receptor beta chain was sequenced within a study of shared T cell receptors in the human thymus. The assay was immunoSEQ multiplex PCR, and TCRdb's table has in-frame clones only and misses some. Among hundreds of thousands of clones listed, around 87% were seen once. A further study also used this sample, focusing on human thymus T cells. As reported in that work: Thymus pieces cut out during corrective heart surgery were the tissue that was used. Repertoires sampled from thymus and blood appeared biased in V and J gene usage. Thymic repertoires from unrelated individuals overlapped highly, related research reported.

The clonotype was recovered from a boy under three years old with a congenital heart defect. Sequenced sample: thymocytes.

This CDR3 reads CAINGTSGTETLDTDTQYF. The CDR3 region has the DNA TGTGCCATCAACGGGACTAGCGGGACGGAAACCTTAGACACAGATACGCAGTATTTT. This sequence joins TRBV10-3 and TRBJ2-3; 13 bases are a match to TRBD2. Germline CDR1 is ENHRY and CDR2 is SYGVKD. Trimming took 7 bases from V and 2 from J; bases not matched to a gene: 15. This CDR3 is 19 amino acids long.